This is a list of T cell receptor beta chains from one sample in a study of identical twins. One entry per CDR3 protein, called by TCRdb with MiXCR from the 5' RACE reads. The table lists around 370,000 distinct CDR3 sequences, roughly 9% of them singletons, with roughly 8.7% in the top ten. Sequencing input: naive T cells sorted from blood. All receptors derive from a woman in her forties or fifties in good health. Each CDR3 is given with its conserved first and last residue. The order of the fields is CDR3 DNA, CDR3 protein, J gene, clone size, V gene, D gene. The D gene is left open where the match is weak. A row's size may be missing; if present it is once, few, many or a size class.

CDR3nt: TGTGCCAGCAGCGCCAACAAGGGGGACACTGAAGCTTTCTTT
CDR3aa: CASSANKGDTEAFF
j_gene: TRBJ1-1
abundance: many
v_gene: TRBV7-9
d_gene: -

CDR3nt: TGTGCCACCAGCAGAGCGGCCTCAGGTAGCTCCTACAATGAGCAGTTCTTC
CDR3aa: CATSRAASGSSYNEQFF
j_gene: TRBJ2-1
abundance: -
v_gene: TRBV15
d_gene: -

CDR3nt: TGTGCCATCAGTGAGTCGGGGAGAACGGGCACAGATACGCAGTATTTT
CDR3aa: CAISESGRTGTDTQYF
j_gene: TRBJ2-3
abundance: many
v_gene: TRBV10-3
d_gene: -

CDR3nt: TGTGCCAGCTCACCTGGAGGCAGACTTGAAGCTTTCTTT
CDR3aa: CASSPGGRLEAFF
j_gene: TRBJ1-1
abundance: few
v_gene: TRBV18
d_gene: -

CDR3nt: TGCGCCAGCAGCTTGACAGGGGCGGACTACGAGCAGTACTTC
CDR3aa: CASSLTGADYEQYF
j_gene: TRBJ2-7
abundance: many
v_gene: TRBV5-1
d_gene: TRBD1

CDR3nt: TGTGCCAGCGCGACAGGGCCCAATTCACCCCTCCACTTT
CDR3aa: CASATGPNSPLHF
j_gene: TRBJ1-6
abundance: few
v_gene: TRBV2
d_gene: TRBD1

CDR3nt: TGTGCCAGCAGTTACGGGGATTCGGAGACCCAGTACTTC
CDR3aa: CASSYGDSETQYF
j_gene: TRBJ2-5
abundance: many
v_gene: TRBV6-5
d_gene: -

CDR3nt: TGCAGTGCTAGAAAGTTTTCTAGTGGGTGGGGTGAGCAGTTCTTC
CDR3aa: CSARKFSSGWGEQFF
j_gene: TRBJ2-1
abundance: -
v_gene: TRBV20-1
d_gene: -

CDR3nt: TGCAGCGTTTGGCGGGGGACCCCCCTGAACACTGAAGCTTTCTTT
CDR3aa: CSVWRGTPLNTEAFF
j_gene: TRBJ1-1
abundance: few
v_gene: TRBV29-1
d_gene: -

CDR3nt: TGTGCCAGCAGTTACCGGCAGGGAACCACCGAGCAGTACTTC
CDR3aa: CASSYRQGTTEQYF
j_gene: TRBJ2-7
abundance: many
v_gene: TRBV6-5
d_gene: -

CDR3nt: TGTGCCAGCAGTCCGGGACAGAACCAAGAGACCCAGTACTTC
CDR3aa: CASSPGQNQETQYF
j_gene: TRBJ2-5
abundance: many
v_gene: TRBV25-1
d_gene: TRBD1

CDR3nt: TGTGCCACCAGCAATAGGCAGGGTACGTACGAGCAGTACTTC
CDR3aa: CATSNRQGTYEQYF
j_gene: TRBJ2-7
abundance: few
v_gene: TRBV15
d_gene: -

CDR3nt: TGTGCCAGCAGCTTCCTAACAACAGGAAACACCATATATTTT
CDR3aa: CASSFLTTGNTIYF
j_gene: TRBJ1-3
abundance: -
v_gene: TRBV11-2
d_gene: -

CDR3nt: TGTGCCAGCACGTCCACCAAGAACCCCCTTGAGCAGTACTTC
CDR3aa: CASTSTKNPLEQYF
j_gene: TRBJ2-7
abundance: few
v_gene: TRBV25-1
d_gene: -

CDR3nt: TGCAGCGTTGGCGCTAACGAGCAGTACTTC
CDR3aa: CSVGANEQYF
j_gene: TRBJ2-7
abundance: few
v_gene: TRBV29-1
d_gene: -

CDR3nt: TGCAGTGCTAGGCCCGGGACAGGGAACACTGAAGCTTTCTTT
CDR3aa: CSARPGTGNTEAFF
j_gene: TRBJ1-1
abundance: many
v_gene: TRBV20-1
d_gene: TRBD1

CDR3nt: TGTGCCACCAGTGAGTGGACAGACCCATTGACCCAGTACTTC
CDR3aa: CATSEWTDPLTQYF
j_gene: TRBJ2-5
abundance: -
v_gene: TRBV24-1
d_gene: -

CDR3nt: TGCAGTGCTAGCGAGGGACAGGGGGCGAACTATGGCTACACCTTC
CDR3aa: CSASEGQGANYGYTF
j_gene: TRBJ1-2
abundance: many
v_gene: TRBV20-1
d_gene: TRBD1

CDR3nt: TGTGCCAGCAGCAGCTCGGGAGGGCCTCGCAATGAGCAGTTCTTC
CDR3aa: CASSSSGGPRNEQFF
j_gene: TRBJ2-1
abundance: -
v_gene: TRBV6-4
d_gene: TRBD2

CDR3nt: TGTGCCAGCAGCGTAGGGCTAGCGGGAGGGCCGATGAACATTCAGTACTTC
CDR3aa: CASSVGLAGGPMNIQYF
j_gene: TRBJ2-4
abundance: many
v_gene: TRBV9
d_gene: TRBD2

CDR3nt: TGTGCCAGCAGGGCACCGAACACCGGGGAGCTGTTTTTT
CDR3aa: CASRAPNTGELFF
j_gene: TRBJ2-2
abundance: many
v_gene: TRBV12-3/TRBV12-4
d_gene: -

CDR3nt: TGTGCCAGCAGCTCCGCTAGCGGGAGAACGTTCTACAATGAGCAGTTCTTC
CDR3aa: CASSSASGRTFYNEQFF
j_gene: TRBJ2-1
abundance: -
v_gene: TRBV7-2
d_gene: TRBD2

CDR3nt: TGTGCCAGCAGTGGCGGGGGGATTAGGGGTACGCAGTATTTT
CDR3aa: CASSGGGIRGTQYF
j_gene: TRBJ2-3
abundance: -
v_gene: TRBV7-2
d_gene: TRBD2